One sample yielded the 15 T cell receptor beta chains listed below, sequenced in a study of cytomegalovirus exposure and HLA in healthy donors. This PCR relied on a set of 60 Vbeta primers and 13 Jbeta primers. Here immunoSEQ multiplex PCR was the method, and the copy in TCRdb shows in-frame clones only, minus some. The table lists about 51,000 clones. Material for sequencing was PBMCs. All receptors come from a female donor in good health and CMV-seronegative.

The gene calls are TRBV15 and TRBJ2-7; D may be TRBD2 (6 bases). The ends were cut back, 0 bases at V and 2 bases at J, with 8 bases in the middle. The CDR3 spans 14 residues. Germline-derived CDR1 and CDR2 are LNHNV and YYDKDF (reference sequence). The CDR3 nucleotides are TGTGCCACCAGCAGAGACGGGGGACCCTACGAGCAGTACTTC. Encoded protein: CATSRDGGPYEQYF.

V gene TRBV6-1 combines with J gene TRBJ1-2; D is unclear. Deletions cut 1 base from V and 4 bases from J, with 10 bases between. CDR3 length: 14 residues. CDR1 is MNHNS, CDR2 SASEGT, per germline. In DNA form, the CDR3 reads TGTGCCAGCAGTGAAGGCGGGCCAGTCTATGGCTACACCTTC. Translated, it gives CASSEGGPVYGYTF.

The V and J genes are TRBV4-2 and TRBJ1-1; D possibly corresponds to TRBD1 (6 bases). Trimming left V 3 bases short and J 1 base short, with 9 bases between. Germline V gene sequence: CDR1 LGHNA, CDR2 YNFKEQ. This CDR3 has 14 residues. The CDR3 nucleotides are TGTGCCAGCAGCCAGGACAGTCCGAACACTGAAGCTTTCTTT. It encodes CASSQDSPNTEAFF.

The V call is TRBV11-2, the J call TRBJ2-7; TRBD2 aligns across 11 bases. V trimming: 4 bases; J trimming: 5 bases; junction bases outside the gene matches: 10. Per the germline V gene, CDR1 is SGHAT and CDR2 is FQNNGV. This CDR3 is 16 amino acids long. The DNA of the CDR3 is TGTGCCAGCAGCTCAGGGGCTAGCGGGAGGTTACACGAGCAGTACTTC. Translating gives CASSSGASGRLHEQYF.

The rearrangement links TRBV30 to TRBJ2-5; D is ambiguous. This CDR3 is 11 amino acids long. V was shortened by 3 bases and J by 2 bases, with 4 bases between the two germline ends. Germline CDR1 is GTSNPN and CDR2 is SVGIG (reference sequence). CDR3 in amino acids: CAWSGQETQYF. The CDR3 region has the DNA TGTGCCTGGAGCGGTCAAGAGACCCAGTACTTC.

The rearrangement joins TRBV29-1 to TRBJ1-3; TRBD1 might be the D (6 bases). The length of the CDR3 is 11 residues. In germline, CDR1 is SQVTM, CDR2 ANQGSEA. V was pared by 2 bases and J by 7 bases, with 6 bases between. CDR3 amino acids: CSVEQGNTIYF. The DNA of the CDR3 is TGCAGCGTTGAACAGGGGAACACCATATATTTT.

Turning to this clone: At one boundary the junction diverges from the germline segment, which might be a read error. The rearrangement uses TRBV6-6 and TRBJ2-1; D call uncertain. CDR1 MNHNY and CDR2 SVGAGI come from the germline V gene (reference sequence). The CDR3 runs 11 residues. CDR3 coding DNA: TGTGCCAGAAGTTTCAATAATGAGCAGTTCTTC. As protein: CARSFNNEQFF.

The V and J genes are TRBV29-1 and TRBJ1-1, with D hard to call. Between the trimmed V and J ends, which lost 3 bases and 2 bases, there was a span of 19 bases. Germline V gene data show CDR1 as SQVTM and CDR2 as ANQGSEA. This CDR3 is built from 16 residues. The CDR3 loop is CSVDMTADYTNTEAFF. The CDR3 DNA is TGCAGCGTTGATATGACGGCCGACTATACAAACACTGAAGCTTTCTTT.

The V and J genes are TRBV4-3 and TRBJ2-3, with D possibly matching TRBD1 (6 bases). The CDR3 runs to 13 residues. Trimming took off 4 bases at V and 7 bases at J, with 12 bases between the two ends. Per germline, CDR1 LGHNA and CDR2 YSLEER. The CDR3 bases are TGCGCCAGCAGCCGGCGACAGGAAAATACGCAGTATTTT. It is translated as CASSRRQENTQYF.

The chain combines TRBV27 with TRBJ1-6, with TRBD1 matching 8 bases. With V trimmed by 7 bases and J by 6 bases, 11 bases remained unmatched. CDR1 MNHEY and CDR2 SMNVEV come from the germline V gene (reference sequence). The CDR3 has 16 residues. The DNA of the CDR3 is TGTGCCAGCAAATTAGGGGGGACAGGTCTTAATTCACCCCTCCACTTT. Translating it yields CASKLGGTGLNSPLHF.

V and J are TRBV5-6 and TRBJ1-5, with 10 bases lining up with TRBD1. In germline, CDR1 is SGHDT, CDR2 YYEEEE. This CDR3 contains 13 residues. Trimming took 4 bases from V and 7 from J; bases not matched to a gene: 2. The DNA for the CDR3 is TGTGCCAGCAGCCCGACAGGGGGCCAGCCCCAGCATTTT. Its translation: CASSPTGGQPQHF.

The chain carries TRBV4-2 and TRBJ2-2, with TRBD2 identical over 10 bases. The V gene's germline CDR1 is LGHNA and CDR2 YNFKEQ. The CDR3 consists of 16 residues. J gave up 6 bases and V 4 bases, and 8 bases lay outside the gene matches. This chain's CDR3 is CASSPLAGDISGELFF. The CDR3 DNA reads TGTGCCAGCAGCCCCCTAGCGGGGGATATCTCCGGGGAGCTGTTTTTT.

The chain carries TRBV28 and TRBJ1-6, with 7 bases matching TRBD1. Trimming took 7 bases from V and 10 from J; bases not matched to a gene: 16. The germline CDR1 and CDR2 sequences are MDHEN and SYDVKM. The CDR3 spans 16 residues. CDR3 region: CASKEGQRGQGSPLHF. The CDR3 DNA sequence: TGTGCCAGCAAGGAGGGACAGAGAGGACAAGGCTCACCCCTCCACTTT.

The rearrangement joins TRBV27 to TRBJ2-1; 13 nucleotides line up with TRBD2. V was pared by 6 bases and J by 10 bases, with 18 bases of the junction left unmatched. The CDR3 consists of 18 residues. Germline V gene sequence: CDR1 MNHEY, CDR2 SMNVEV (reference sequence). The CDR3 loop is CASSTTSMTSGRIREQFF. CDR3 bases: TGTGCCAGCAGCACCACATCGATGACTAGCGGGAGGATAAGGGAGCAGTTCTTC.

J is TRBJ2-5 and V is TRBV7-2; 7 nucleotides line up with TRBD2. Germline V gives CDR1 SGHTA, CDR2 FQGNSA. With V trimmed by 3 bases and J by 5 bases, 6 bases remained unmatched. This CDR3 is 14 amino acids long. DNA of the CDR3: TGTGCCAGCAGCTTTTCTATCGGGAGGGAGACCCAGTACTTC. This codes for CASSFSIGRETQYF.